This T cell receptor beta chain was documented in a study of CXCR3-negative and CXCR3-positive naive CD8 T cells. Study in general: Per library, roughly 1.6 +/- 0.3 million reads; 130 million to 150 million TRB reads overall. Study-wide findings and caveats: Similar TRBV-TRBJ usage was seen in naive cells (both CXCR3-negative and CXCR3-positive), but memory cells differed. Researchers report that CXCR3-positive naive cells carry more hydrophobic TRB CDR3s than CXCR3-negative naive cells.

CDR1 is SGHKS, CDR2 YYEKEE, per germline (reference sequence). The CDR3 loop spans 15 amino acids. Using triplicate sorts, 250,000 to 350,000 cells were collected each time from every CD8+ T cell subset. CD45RO-CCR7+CD27+CD95- characterized naive CD8+ T cells. UMI-labeled TRB cDNA libraries were prepared by 5' RACE. TCRdb reanalyzed the 5' RACE reads and collapses them to one entry per CDR3 protein, without DNA. Its table lists about 60,000 distinct CDR3 sequences. Notes on this clonotype: Its antigen is currently unknown.

The sequenced sample consisted of naive CXCR3+ CD8+ T cells from blood. Subset noted: CD45RO-CCR7+CD27+CD95- naive CD8+ T cells expressing CXCR3 (TNR3+). The chain is built from TRBV5-5 and TRBJ2-7; there is no DNA to check the TCRdb D call of TRBD1. This sequence originates from a human donor in good health. Some clones in this sample may be carry-over from other donors' samples. CDR3 residues: CASSNWDGATYEQYF.